What follows is one T cell receptor beta chain and its context. Germline values: CDR1 SGHTA, CDR2 FQGNSA. The CDR3 sequence is 15 residues long. V was clipped by 5 bases and J by 4 bases; unmatched bases: 10. The data were taken from a study of blood T cells in healthy people across ages. For the study at large: Template switching captured about one barcoded beta molecule per two T cells.

In each sample, at least 6 million PBMCs were isolated. Sample-barcoded 5' priming and a J-beta primer mix drove a second PCR of about 7 to 11 cycles. TCRdb processed the 5' RACE reads anew with MiXCR; each CDR3 protein has one entry. Found here are roughly 2 million distinct CDR3 sequences, roughly 50% of them singletons; the top ten hold more than 2%. The receptor comes from a woman aged 40 to 50 in good health. This chain connects TRBV7-2 to TRBJ2-5; 7 bases match TRBD2. Sequencing was performed on blood. CDR3 bases: TGTGCCAGCAGCCGCGTGGGAGGGGTGGGAGAGACCCAGTACTTC. Translating gives CASSRVGGVGETQYF.